These T cell receptor beta chains were read from a single sample in a study of control samples from healthy donors and cancer patients. This table comes from immunoSEQ multiplex PCR, and its TCRdb copy is limited to in-frame clones, with some not included. This table holds tens of thousands of clones, roughly 90% found once. The specimen sequenced was PBMCs. These receptors all come from a man in his forties with colorectal cancer. CDR3s leave out the opening cysteine and the closing phenylalanine or tryptophan.

j_gene,v_gene,len,CDR3aa
TRBJ1-2,TRBV10-3,10,AISGTGDGYT
TRBJ2-3,TRBV7-2,12,ASSFTTSRPTQY
TRBJ1-4,TRBV6-5,10,ASRRLGEKLF
TRBJ2-1,TRBV7-2,11,ASSLAPYNEQF
TRBJ2-7,TRBV7-6,13,ASSSYSGPGDEQY
TRBJ1-4,TRBV5-6,12,ASSLAGGQEKLF
TRBJ1-2,TRBV7-9,12,ASSTQGDRSGYT
TRBJ1-3,TRBV7-3,12,ASSLTGYGNTIY
TRBJ2-1,TRBV4-2,11,ASSQGSLAEQF
TRBJ1-1,TRBV6-2/TRBV6-3,14,ASSPRRSGQNTEAF
TRBJ1-1,TRBV3-1/TRBV3-2,12,ASSAGTANTEAF
TRBJ1-2,TRBV27,11,ASSLLRGHGYT
TRBJ2-1,TRBV2,12,ASHRDNSYNEQF
TRBJ1-1,TRBV19,12,ASSIRGAGTEAF
TRBJ1-3,TRBV2,12,ASRGDLRGNTIY
TRBJ1-2,TRBV5-1,13,ASSLEQGAISGYT
TRBJ2-7,TRBV1,13,TSRLLRTGRHEQY
TRBJ2-5,TRBV11-2,12,ASSPSSGEGTQY
TRBJ1-3,TRBV6-5,13,ASSTDRGVANTIY
TRBJ2-7,TRBV2,9,ASTSSYEQY
TRBJ2-6,TRBV19,14,ASSKGRPSGANVLT
TRBJ2-4,TRBV7-8,12,ASSLGDSKNIQY